The text below deals with one T cell receptor beta chain. Its antigen remains undetermined. It has no much larger one-base neighbor in the sample; base qualities were not kept. The donors were healthy, HIV-negative adults with no recently reported acute infections or vaccinations. Every donor was a Caucasian adult living in Nashville, Tennessee, USA. CD4+ T cells were enriched by magnetic negative selection; naive cells were then positively selected on CD45RA, and the negative fraction formed the memory subset. Blood was obtained by leukapheresis, after which PBMCs were separated by Ficoll-Histopaque density gradient centrifugation and cryopreserved in liquid nitrogen vapor phase. Analytical flow cytometry was used to check the purity and quantity of each magnetically sorted T cell population. Each sorted fraction had its genomic DNA isolated and then quantified by UV absorbance on a Nanodrop 2000c.

Using the deep immunoSEQ assay, TCR CDR3 regions were amplified from genomic DNA by multiplex PCR. For each cell subset, the extracted genomic DNA was distributed evenly across all wells of several immunoSEQ 96-well plates, and each plate served as one replicate. For sorted subsets, each replicate PCR was loaded with roughly 0.2 ug genomic DNA, equivalent to approximately 27,000 T cell genomes. Purified libraries were measured with a Qubit 3.0 fluorometer, size-checked on a Bioanalyzer 2100, and measured again with the KAPA Library Quantification kit. Every immunoSEQ 96-well plate was sequenced on a separate single-read 150-cycle Illumina NextSeq 550 flow cell. Per the source publication's procedure: Because the immunoSEQ output held only junctional sequences and lacked quality scores, the filtering could not match the filtering applied to full-length reads. Sequences were annotated with PyIR, a Python wrapper for IgBLAST v1.9, using IMGT germline references to assign V/J genes and CDR3. Reads were removed for weak V/J assignments (E-value above 1e-6), missing CDR3, stop codons, out-of-frame junctions, or ambiguous translated residues. V3J clonotypes were defined as sequences sharing an identical inferred V gene, J gene, and CDR3 amino acid sequence. The percentage overlap between two repertoires was calculated by dividing the number of shared unique clonotypes by the size of the smaller repertoire. RTK rarefaction, the Chao1 estimator, and Recon v2.1 estimates of unobserved clonotypes were used to assess repertoire richness. Generation probabilities were computed with OLGA for all TCRbeta clonotypes obtained by the gDNA method from several donors. Drawn from immuneACCESS, this table holds only the in-frame rearrangements with V and J called that TCRdb kept. Clones are partly lost; checked studies trace under half to an unresolved V gene and leave the rest unexplained. The V and J calls and clone size come from that table; D and trimming were worked out from the DNA. This sample is represented by about 600,000 clones; 95% to 98% of them were singletons. The ten largest clonotypes hold about 0.06% of the sample.

These data are taken from a study of shared clonotypes between healthy human individuals (dated by TCRdb to 2018 to 2021). For the wider study: The cohort comprised two women and a few men aged 18 to 49 years. For each donor, CD4 naive and CD4 memory were each run on three plates, CD8 naive on two plates, and CD8 memory on one plate. Blood TCR repertoires of a handful of healthy adults were deeply sequenced to estimate repertoire size and the extent of clonotype sharing between individuals. To increase sequencing depth and limit assay-specific biases, different laboratories used diverse techniques to prepare libraries and sequence TCR repertoires. Per donor, leukapheresis produced somewhere between about 0.85 and 9.5 billion PBMCs. Overall results and qualifications from the work: Only blood was sampled, and tissue TCR repertoires likely differ from those in blood. Naive subsets generally had larger estimated clonotype richness than memory subsets did. Incomplete sequencing was indicated by rarefaction of sorted-subset datasets, despite the large sequencing depth. Pairwise subsampling indicated that sequencing depth was expected to affect the degree of clonotype sharing among donors. Compared with non-shared clonotypes, the clonotypes found in all four sorted-subset donors had higher generation probabilities. Because the study included a small number of donors, the genetic and exposure-history diversity represented was limited. Across a handful of donors, approximately 5% of naive CD4, approximately 3.5% of naive CD8, under 2.5% of memory CD4, and 0.4% of memory CD8 clonotypes were shared.

The germline V gene provides CDR1 MNHNS and CDR2 SASEGT. V loses 7 bases, J loses 6 bases, and the germline ends lie 12 bases apart. The CDR3 numbers 12 residues from cysteine through phenylalanine. The DNA shown is the 36-base CDR3, in frame from base 1. The origin of this receptor is a woman aged 25 to 39 in good health. Specimen: naive CD4+ T cells sorted from blood. This sample's cell subset or site label indicates: CD45RA+ positively selected. Recombination linked TRBV6-1 to TRBJ1-1, with the D gene uncertain. The nucleotide sequence is TGTGCCAGCAAACACGTGGGATCTGAAGCTTTCTTT. Protein translation: CASKHVGSEAFF.